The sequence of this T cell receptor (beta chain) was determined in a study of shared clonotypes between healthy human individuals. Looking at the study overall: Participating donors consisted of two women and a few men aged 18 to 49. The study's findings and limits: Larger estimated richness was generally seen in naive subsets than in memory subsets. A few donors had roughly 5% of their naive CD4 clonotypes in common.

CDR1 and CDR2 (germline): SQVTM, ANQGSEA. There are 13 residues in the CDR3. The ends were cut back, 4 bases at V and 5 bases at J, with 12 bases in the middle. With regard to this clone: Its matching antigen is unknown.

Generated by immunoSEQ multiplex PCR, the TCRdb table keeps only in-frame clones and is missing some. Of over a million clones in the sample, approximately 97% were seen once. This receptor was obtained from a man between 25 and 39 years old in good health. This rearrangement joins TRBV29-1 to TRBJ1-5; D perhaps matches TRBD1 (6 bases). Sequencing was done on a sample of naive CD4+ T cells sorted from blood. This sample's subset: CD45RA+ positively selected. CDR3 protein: CSVGQALYQPQHF. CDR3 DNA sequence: TGCAGCGTTGGACAGGCGCTCTATCAGCCCCAGCATTTT.